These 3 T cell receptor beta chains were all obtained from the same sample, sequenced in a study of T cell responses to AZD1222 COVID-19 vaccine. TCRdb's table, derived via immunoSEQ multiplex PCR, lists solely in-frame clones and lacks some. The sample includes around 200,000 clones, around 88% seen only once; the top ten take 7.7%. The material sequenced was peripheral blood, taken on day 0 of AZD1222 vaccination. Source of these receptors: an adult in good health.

The CDR3 sequence is CASSQEQGGETQYF. CDR3 DNA sequence: TGCGCCAGCAGCCAAGAACAGGGCGGGGAGACCCAGTACTTC. This sequence joins TRBV4-1 and TRBJ2-5, with D possibly being TRBD1 (6 bases). The V gene's germline CDR1 is MGHRA and CDR2 YSYEKL. V was trimmed by 0 bases and J by 5 bases, leaving 10 bases between them. This CDR3 contains 14 residues.

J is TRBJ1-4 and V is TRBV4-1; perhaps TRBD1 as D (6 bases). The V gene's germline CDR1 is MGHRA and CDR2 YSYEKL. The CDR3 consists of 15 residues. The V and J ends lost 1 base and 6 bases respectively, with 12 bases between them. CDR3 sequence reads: CASSQVQGNDEKLFF. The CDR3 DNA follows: TGCGCCAGCAGCCAAGTCCAGGGGAACGATGAAAAACTGTTTTTT.

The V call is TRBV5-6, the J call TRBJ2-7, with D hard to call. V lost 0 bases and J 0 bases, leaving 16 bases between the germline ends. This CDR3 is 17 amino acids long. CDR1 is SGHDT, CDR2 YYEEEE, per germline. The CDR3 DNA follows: TGTGCCAGCAGCTTGGGGCCCTTGAAGGCAATCTCCTACGAGCAGTACTTC. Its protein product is CASSLGPLKAISYEQYF.